These 27 T cell receptor beta chains share one sample of origin, sequenced in a study of human T cells and chemical hapten exposure. TCRdb re-derived calls from the RACE reads in MiXCR, one entry per CDR3 protein. The sample records 57,000 or so distinct CDR3 sequences, around 11% being singletons. The time point was: pre-sensitization, week 0. Specified treatment: therapeutic diphenylcyclopropenone sensitization with weekly scalp DPC. The input for sequencing was whole blood, taken in connection with sensitization to the hapten diphenylcyclopropenone (DPC). Every receptor here comes from a middle-aged woman with alopecia areata. Some clones in this sample may be carry-over from other donors' samples.

This clonotype showed up many times. The rearrangement uses TRBV20-1 and TRBJ2-3; TRBD2 matches at 7 bases. CDR1 is DFQATT, CDR2 SNEGSKA, per germline (reference sequence). The CDR3 has 13 amino acids. V gave up 3 bases and J gave up 4 bases; unmatched junction bases: 4. CDR3 loop: CSASPSGADTQYF. The CDR3 DNA reads as TGCAGTGCTAGTCCTAGCGGCGCAGATACGCAGTATTTT.

This clonotype was observed a few times. The genes are TRBV11-2 and TRBJ1-6; D is uncertain. The CDR3 has 13 residues. Trimming left V 0 bases short and J 10 bases short, with 7 bases between. Germline V gene sequence: CDR1 SGHAT, CDR2 FQNNGV. The CDR3 region is CASSLERVSPLHF. CDR3 coding DNA: TGTGCCAGCAGCTTAGAGCGGGTGTCACCCCTCCACTTT.

In the case of this clonotype: With a much larger clone just one base away, this may be a read error. V gene TRBV4-3 combines with J gene TRBJ1-2; 9 bases line up with TRBD1. Trimming at V came to 4 bases and at J to 2 bases, leaving 5 bases not matched to a gene. Germline V gene lookup returns CDR1 LGHNA and CDR2 YSLEER. This CDR3 is built from 15 residues. CDR3 region: CASSLEQGANYGYTF. The DNA of the CDR3 is TGCGCCAGCAGCCTAGAACAGGGGGCAAACTATGGCTACACCTTC.

There are a few counts of this clonotype. The genes are TRBV20-1 and TRBJ2-2, with 9 bases identical to TRBD2. Germline CDR1 is DFQATT and CDR2 is SNEGSKA (reference sequence). The CDR3 consists of 16 residues. V shed 0 bases and J 3 bases; nucleotides not matched to a gene: 5. CDR3 region: CSARDPAGGDTGELFF. The CDR3 nucleotides are TGCAGTGCTAGAGATCCAGCGGGGGGCGACACCGGGGAGCTGTTTTTT.

This clonotype was observed at least ten times. The chain is built from TRBV6-5 and TRBJ1-1; D unclear. Germline CDR1 reads MNHEY; CDR2 reads SVGAGI. V was pared by 3 bases and J by 3 bases, with 8 bases between. This CDR3 contains 13 residues. The CDR3 region is CASSYRVHTEAFF. CDR3 DNA: TGTGCCAGCAGTTATCGGGTACACACTGAAGCTTTCTTT.

This clonotype was counted at least ten times. The rearrangement links TRBV4-3 to TRBJ1-2, with D possibly matching TRBD1 (5 bases). V was shortened by 0 bases and J by 4 bases, with 15 bases between the two germline ends. CDR3 length: 16 residues. In germline, CDR1 is LGHNA, CDR2 YSLEER. CDR3 coding DNA: TGCGCCAGCAGCCAAGAGGGTCGGGGGTCCGTCTATGGCTACACCTTC. It encodes CASSQEGRGSVYGYTF.

This rearrangement joins TRBV7-2 to TRBJ2-1, with a tentative D call TRBD2 (7 bases). The ends were cut back, 3 bases at V and 9 bases at J, with 18 bases in the middle. The germline CDR1 and CDR2 sequences are SGHTA and FQGNSA. The CDR3 sequence is 15 residues long. The CDR3 coding sequence is TGTGCCAGCAGCTTTTTCCCCCGGGGGGCCGGTGAGCAGTTCTTC. Translated, it gives CASSFFPRGAGEQFF.

The rearrangement links TRBV12-3 or TRBV12-4 to TRBJ2-1; D may be TRBD1 (5 bases). The CDR3 has 15 residues. Trimming shortened V by 6 bases and J by 7 bases, and 19 bases separated the two germline ends. The DNA for the CDR3 is TGTGCCAGCAGCCTACGGGCAGGGTCGCCTAATGAGCAGTTCTTC. This encodes CASSLRAGSPNEQFF.

At least ten counts were recorded for this clonotype. The chain uses TRBV12-3 or TRBV12-4 and TRBJ1-4; D gene ambiguous. The CDR3 covers 14 residues. With 2 bases removed from V and 7 bases from J, the gap between germline ends came to 11 bases. CDR3 protein: CASSLSGSSEKLFF. The CDR3 DNA follows: TGTGCCAGCAGTTTATCGGGGTCGAGTGAAAAACTGTTTTTT.

This clonotype was counted ten times or more. The CDR3 DNA sequence: TGCAGCGTTGACAAACAGGGGAACACTGAAGCTTTCTTT. Protein: CSVDKQGNTEAFF. This rearrangement joins TRBV29-1 to TRBJ1-1; tentative D call: TRBD1 (6 bases). The V end lost 3 bases, the J end lost 1 base, and 9 bases lay between the germline ends. CDR3 length: 13 amino acids. Germline V gene lookup returns CDR1 SQVTM and CDR2 ANQGSEA. Variable domain in full (rest from reference TRBV29-1 and TRBJ1-1): SAVISQKPSRDICQRGTSLTIQCQVDSQVTMMFWYRQQPGQSLTLIATANQGSEATYESGFVIDKFPISRPNLTFSTLTVSNMSPEDSSIYLCSVDKQGNTEAFFGQGTRLTVV.

The chain recombines TRBV9 with TRBJ2-7; maybe TRBD2 (5 bases). The CDR3 consists of 15 residues. The V and J ends lost 0 bases and 7 bases respectively, with 17 bases between them. The germline gives CDR1 SGDLS, CDR2 YYNGEE. Written as DNA, the CDR3 is TGTGCCAGCAGCGTAGTCCCAGGCCCCTCGGGAGAGCAGTACTTC. Its translation: CASSVVPGPSGEQYF. The whole variable domain, filled in from reference TRBV9 and TRBJ2-7, reads DSGVTQTPKHLITATGQRVTLRCSPRSGDLSVYWYQQSLDQGLQFLIQYYNGEERAKGNILERFSAQQFPDLHSELNLSSLELGDSALYFCASSVVPGPSGEQYFGPGTRLTVT.

This clonotype has at least ten counts. The chain carries TRBV6-6 and TRBJ2-3; TRBD2 aligns across 8 bases. This CDR3 is built from 15 residues. Germline trimming cut 6 bases from V and 3 bases from J; bases unmatched to any gene: 8. Germline loops: CDR1 MNHNY, CDR2 SVGAGI (reference sequence). Here the CDR3 reads CASRPPGGGTDTQYF. The CDR3 DNA sequence: TGTGCCAGCAGACCCCCGGGAGGGGGGACAGATACGCAGTATTTT.

In its sample, this clonotype was seen a few times. The CDR3 protein is CASSERSGNSPLHF. The CDR3 region has the DNA TGTGCCAGCAGTGAACGGTCGGGGAATTCACCCCTCCACTTT. V gene TRBV6-1 combines with J gene TRBJ1-6; D is undetermined. V lost 2 bases and J lost 7, with 9 bases in between. Germline values: CDR1 MNHNS, CDR2 SASEGT. This CDR3 contains 14 residues.

This clonotype showed up many times. This chain connects TRBV7-2 to TRBJ2-7; the match to TRBD2 covers 15 bases. The length of the CDR3 is 17 residues. The germline CDR1 and CDR2 sequences are SGHTA and FQGNSA. V trimming: 4 bases; J trimming: 2 bases; junction bases outside the gene matches: 6. In DNA, the CDR3 is TGTGCCAGCAGCTGGGGACTAGCGGGGGGACTGACCTACGAGCAGTACTTC. Amino acids: CASSWGLAGGLTYEQYF. The full variable domain, with the rest looked up from reference TRBV7-2 and TRBJ2-7, is GAGVSQSPSNKVTEKGKDVELRCDPISGHTALYWYRQSLGQGLEFLIYFQGNSAPDKSGLPSDRFSAERTGGSVSTLTIQRTQQEDSAVYLCASSWGLAGGLTYEQYFGPGTRLTVT.

In this sample, this clonotype turned up many times. This chain uses TRBV14 with TRBJ2-7, with D unresolved. The CDR3 spans 14 residues. The ends were cut back, 3 bases at V and 2 bases at J, with 11 bases in the middle. From germline, CDR1 is SGHDN and CDR2 FVKESK. The CDR3 nucleotides are TGTGCCAGCAGCCACGGCAGTGGGGCCTACGAGCAGTACTTC. It codes for CASSHGSGAYEQYF.

At least ten counts were recorded for this clonotype. The chain uses TRBV18 and TRBJ2-3, with TRBD1 identical over 8 bases. Germline trimming cut 2 bases from V and 2 bases from J; bases unmatched to any gene: 3. Germline-derived CDR1 and CDR2 are KGHSH and LQKENI. The CDR3 is 15 residues long. DNA for the CDR3: TGTGCCAGCTCACCAGGACAGGGTGTCACAGATACGCAGTATTTT. As protein: CASSPGQGVTDTQYF.

The sample holds a few counts of this clonotype. The CDR3 protein is CASSPNPTDQETQYF. The DNA for the CDR3 is TGTGCCAGCAGCCCTAACCCGACGGACCAAGAGACCCAGTACTTC. The chain links TRBV7-9 to TRBJ2-5; D not resolved. Trimming cost V 5 bases and J 0 bases, with 13 bases left between them. The germline V gene encodes CDR1 SEHNR and CDR2 FQNEAQ (reference sequence). The CDR3 extends over 15 amino acids.

This clonotype has a count of ten or more. The CDR3 reads CSAADRVHYGYTF. For the CDR3, the DNA is TGCAGTGCGGCAGACAGGGTGCACTATGGCTACACCTTC. V gene TRBV20-1 combines with J gene TRBJ1-2, with 7 positions matching TRBD1. With V trimmed by 6 bases and J by 3 bases, 7 bases remained unmatched. This CDR3 is 13 amino acids long. Germline CDR1 DFQATT, CDR2 SNEGSKA (reference sequence).

This clonotype was seen repeatedly, ten times or more. The J gene is TRBJ2-5, the V gene TRBV5-1, with 8 bases identical to TRBD1. Germline V gene data show CDR1 as SGHRS and CDR2 as YFSETQ. V lost 4 bases and J lost 1; bases outside the gene matches: 9. The CDR3 loop spans 16 amino acids. CDR3 DNA: TGCGCCAGCAGCGGGCCGACAGGGGAGTCCCAAGAGACCCAGTACTTC. This encodes CASSGPTGESQETQYF.

This clonotype appeared a few times. The chain links TRBV2 to TRBJ1-2; a possible D gene is TRBD1 (5 bases). The CDR3 is made up of 14 amino acids. Per the germline V gene, CDR1 is SNHLY and CDR2 is FYNNEI. Deletions cut 4 bases from V and 0 bases from J, with 9 bases between. CDR3: CASSGGGANYGYTF. In DNA form, the CDR3 reads TGTGCCAGCAGTGGGGGGGGAGCTAACTATGGCTACACCTTC.

This CDR3 reads CASSPWLPPEDSPLHF. The CDR3 nucleotides are TGTGCCAGCAGTCCCTGGCTACCGCCAGAAGATTCACCCCTCCACTTT. The chain uses TRBV12-3 or TRBV12-4 and TRBJ1-6; unclear D gene. V dropped 5 bases and J dropped 8 bases, with 19 bases sitting between them. The CDR3 covers 16 residues.

In regard to this clonotype: Possible read error: a much larger clone is one base away. The V and J genes are TRBV6-2 or TRBV6-3 and TRBJ1-5; 7 nucleotides agree with TRBD1. After removal of 8 bases from V and 4 bases from J, the junction contained 5 bases not matched to a gene. The CDR3 contains 13 residues. In germline, CDR1 is MNHEY, CDR2 SVGEGT. The CDR3 sequence is CASRRGRNQPQHF. The CDR3 DNA follows: TGTGCCAGCCGGAGGGGGCGGAATCAGCCCCAGCATTTT.

This clonotype appeared once. A single base separates this from a much larger clone, so it may be a read error. The V gene is TRBV11-2, the J gene TRBJ2-7, with D tentatively TRBD2 (7 bases). Looked up from germline, CDR1 is SGHAT and CDR2 is FQNNGV. The CDR3 loop spans 14 amino acids. The CDR3 sequence is CASCLQGRGYEQYF. The DNA of the CDR3 is TGTGCCAGCTGCTTACAAGGGAGGGGGTACGAGCAGTACTTC.

This clonotype occurred a few times. This chain connects TRBV7-2 to TRBJ2-5, with D tentatively TRBD1 (6 bases). Trimming cost V 1 base and J 5 bases, with 11 bases left between them. Germline lookup yields CDR1 SGHTA and CDR2 FQGNSA. The CDR3 totals 14 residues. Here the CDR3 reads CASSLGDRRETQYF. The CDR3, as DNA: TGTGCCAGCAGCTTAGGAGACAGGAGGGAGACCCAGTACTTC.

This clonotype was detected only a few times. The chain carries TRBV7-6 and TRBJ2-7; 7 bases fit TRBD1. Per the germline V gene, CDR1 is SGHVS and CDR2 is FNYEAQ. Trimming took 5 bases from V and 0 from J; bases not matched to a gene: 7. CDR3 size: 15 residues. CDR3 nucleotides: TGTGCCAGCAGCCCGGACAGGCCCCTCTCCTACGAGCAGTACTTC. Translation: CASSPDRPLSYEQYF.

This clonotype showed up many times. The chain combines TRBV6-6 with TRBJ2-7, with D possibly matching TRBD1 (5 bases). V was clipped by 5 bases and J by 4 bases, with 12 bases between them. Germline CDR1 and CDR2: MNHNY and SVGAGI (reference sequence). The CDR3 loop spans 13 amino acids. CDR3 bases: TGTGCCAGCAGTAGGGCAGGGCTATACGAGCAGTACTTC. Its translation is CASSRAGLYEQYF.

This clonotype was counted ten times or more. The rearrangement uses TRBV10-3 and TRBJ2-5; 14 bases line up with TRBD2. The CDR3 extends over 19 amino acids. V lost 2 bases to trimming and J lost 3 bases; unmatched junction nucleotides: 11. Germline V gives CDR1 ENHRY, CDR2 SYGVKD. CDR3 nucleotides: TGTGCCATCAGTGAGCCTCTCGGACTAGCGGGAGGTCGGGAAGAGACCCAGTACTTC. This encodes CAISEPLGLAGGREETQYF.